These 16 T cell receptor beta chains were sequenced from one sample in a study of cytomegalovirus exposure and HLA in healthy donors. The PCR was carried out with 60 Vbeta primers and 13 Jbeta primers. Repertoires were generated with immunoSEQ multiplex PCR, while TCRdb's copy carries only in-frame clones and drops some. The table lists about 210,000 clones, around four fifths of them singletons, with about 0.47% in the top ten. Sequenced sample: PBMCs. These receptors were taken from a boy aged 5-17 years in good health and CMV-seronegative.

This clone was recorded once. V and J are TRBV7-9 and TRBJ2-1, with 15 bases matching TRBD2. This CDR3 is 16 amino acids long. Trimming cost V 5 bases and J 6 bases; bases outside gene matches: 5. Germline V lookup: CDR1 SEHNR, CDR2 FQNEAQ (reference sequence). This CDR3 is CASSPGLAGGRNEQFF. The CDR3 DNA is TGTGCCAGCAGCCCTGGACTAGCGGGAGGGCGCAATGAGCAGTTCTTC.

This chain connects TRBV6-1 to TRBJ1-5; TRBD1 is a possible D gene (5 bases). Germline CDR1 reads MNHNS; CDR2 reads SASEGT. Trimming removed 8 bases from V and 3 bases from J, with 11 bases in between. The CDR3 has 13 residues. The CDR3 sequence is CASGAEFNQPQHF. The CDR3 DNA follows: TGTGCCAGCGGGGCAGAATTCAATCAGCCCCAGCATTTT.

A few counts support this clone. This rearrangement joins TRBV4-1 to TRBJ2-1; 9 nucleotides align to TRBD2. V trimming: 4 bases; J trimming: 4 bases; junction bases outside the gene matches: 5. This CDR3 has 15 amino acids. CDR1 MGHRA and CDR2 YSYEKL come from the germline V gene. CDR3 sequence reads: CASSPLAGRYNEQFF. The CDR3 bases are TGCGCCAGCAGCCCCCTAGCGGGACGGTACAATGAGCAGTTCTTC.

This clone has just a few counts. V usage is TRBV5-4 and J usage is TRBJ2-2, with 8 nucleotides matching TRBD1. Germline assignment: CDR1 SGHNT and CDR2 YYREEE (reference sequence). The ends lost 4 bases at V and 0 bases at J; junction bases unmatched: 5. The CDR3 length is 16 residues. The CDR3 coding sequence is TGTGCCAGCAGCCGGACAGGGATACCGAACACCGGGGAGCTGTTTTTT. Amino acid sequence: CASSRTGIPNTGELFF.

V gene TRBV5-1 combines with J gene TRBJ1-1; D remains unclear. The CDR3 covers 14 residues. Germline CDR1 reads SGHRS; CDR2 reads YFSETQ. V shed 4 bases and J shed 2 bases, with 12 bases lying between them. CDR3 amino acids: CASSRLVGNTEAFF. Written as DNA, the CDR3 is TGCGCCAGCAGCAGGCTAGTAGGAAACACTGAAGCTTTCTTT. The entire variable domain, with the rest obtained from reference TRBV5-1 and TRBJ1-1, is as follows: KAGVTQTPRYLIKTRGQQVTLSCSPISGHRSVSWYQQTPGQGLQFLFEYFSETQRNKGNFPGRFSGRQFSNSRSEMNVSTLELGDSALYLCASSRLVGNTEAFFGQGTRLTVV.

V gene TRBV7-2 combines with J gene TRBJ2-7; D remains unclear. The CDR3 sequence is 14 residues long. Germline-derived CDR1 and CDR2 are SGHTA and FQGNSA. Trimming pared 3 bases from V and 0 bases from J, leaving 9 bases between. The CDR3 is CASSFSFSSYEQYF. The CDR3 bases are TGTGCCAGCAGCTTTAGCTTCAGCTCCTACGAGCAGTACTTC. Based on the CDR3 plus reference TRBV7-2 and TRBJ2-7, the full variable domain is GAGVSQSPSNKVTEKGKDVELRCDPISGHTALYWYRQSLGQGLEFLIYFQGNSAPDKSGLPSDRFSAERTGGSVSTLTIQRTQQEDSAVYLCASSFSFSSYEQYFGPGTRLTVT.

The chain has TRBV15 and TRBJ2-5; D is possibly TRBD1 (6 bases). There are 12 residues in the CDR3. Per the germline V gene, CDR1 is LNHNV and CDR2 is YYDKDF (reference sequence). V lost 2 bases and J lost 10, with 11 bases in between. DNA for the CDR3: TGTGCCACCAGCAGACACCGGGACAACCAGTACTTC. Translated, it gives CATSRHRDNQYF.

This chain uses TRBV14 with TRBJ1-1, with D unresolved. V was pared by 4 bases and J by 5 bases, with 17 bases between. This CDR3 has 15 residues. Looked up from germline, CDR1 is SGHDN and CDR2 is FVKESK. Here the CDR3 reads CASSPSWLEWTEAFF. The CDR3, as DNA: TGTGCCAGCAGCCCGTCGTGGTTAGAGTGGACTGAAGCTTTCTTT.

This chain connects TRBV4-2 to TRBJ2-7; 7 bases agree with TRBD2. Germline values: CDR1 LGHNA, CDR2 YNFKEQ. There are 15 residues in the CDR3. The ends lost 1 base at V and 5 bases at J; junction bases unmatched: 8. The CDR3 nucleotides are TGTGCCAGCAGCCAAGTGACGGGGAGGGGCCACGAGCAGTACTTC. As protein: CASSQVTGRGHEQYF.

The rearrangement uses TRBV5-4 and TRBJ2-7, with D unclear. Trimming shortened V by 4 bases and J by 2 bases, and 16 bases separated the two germline ends. CDR1 and CDR2 from the germline V gene are SGHNT and YYREEE (reference sequence). The CDR3 covers 15 residues. CDR3 DNA: TGTGCCAGCAGCCGCTCGGTGGGCCATCCCTACGAGCAGTACTTC. It yields the protein CASSRSVGHPYEQYF.

The chain has TRBV5-1 and TRBJ2-1, with 9 bases matching TRBD2. This CDR3 has 16 amino acids. Germline values: CDR1 SGHRS, CDR2 YFSETQ. The J segment lost 5 bases and the V segment lost 4 bases, leaving 10 bases of the junction unmatched. The CDR3 bases are TGCGCCAGCAGCCTGGGGGCTAGCGGGACCCACAATGAGCAGTTCTTC. Translated, it gives CASSLGASGTHNEQFF.

The chain has TRBV9 and TRBJ2-5; 8 bases line up with TRBD1. Judging by the DNA end, TRBJ2-7 fits better; the J call may be wrong. The CDR3 loop spans 15 amino acids. The V gene's germline CDR1 is SGDLS and CDR2 YYNGEE. The CDR3 nucleotides are TGTGCCAGCAGCGTAGACTGGACAGGGCGCAACGAGCAGTACTTC. This translates into CASSVDWTGRNEQYF.

The CDR3 DNA reads as TGCGCCAGCAGCTTTCTCGGTACTGGTAATTCACCCCTCCACTTT. Translating it yields CASSFLGTGNSPLHF. The J gene is TRBJ1-6, the V gene TRBV5-1; D is unresolved. This CDR3 comprises 15 residues. Trimming cost V 2 bases and J 6 bases, with 12 bases left between them. Germline assignment: CDR1 SGHRS and CDR2 YFSETQ. Full variable domain (missing parts from reference TRBV5-1 and TRBJ1-6): KAGVTQTPRYLIKTRGQQVTLSCSPISGHRSVSWYQQTPGQGLQFLFEYFSETQRNKGNFPGRFSGRQFSNSRSEMNVSTLELGDSALYLCASSFLGTGNSPLHFGNGTRLTVT.

The rearrangement links TRBV4-1 to TRBJ1-1; D is undetermined. This CDR3 contains 17 residues. V was cut by 0 bases and J by 0 bases, with 14 bases left in between. CDR1 is MGHRA, CDR2 YSYEKL, per germline. CDR3 region: CASSQDRRRSMNTEAFF. CDR3 sequence (DNA): TGCGCCAGCAGCCAAGATCGTCGACGGAGCATGAACACTGAAGCTTTCTTT.

This clone was counted a few times. The rearrangement uses TRBV4-2 and TRBJ1-1; weak D call: TRBD1 (5 bases). The germline V and J ends were trimmed by 1 base and 6 bases, with 12 bases remaining between them. The length of the CDR3 is 14 residues. Germline CDR1 reads LGHNA; CDR2 reads YNFKEQ. This CDR3 is CASSQGPEGAEAFF. DNA for the CDR3: TGTGCCAGCAGCCAAGGGCCCGAAGGGGCTGAAGCTTTCTTT.

The rearrangement uses TRBV2 and TRBJ2-7; 8 nucleotides line up with TRBD1. The CDR3 extends over 14 amino acids. J gave up 6 bases and V 5 bases, and 9 bases lay outside the gene matches. Germline values: CDR1 SNHLY, CDR2 FYNNEI. The chain's CDR3 is CASSSTGALLEQYF. For the CDR3, the DNA is TGTGCCAGCAGTTCGACAGGGGCCCTTCTCGAGCAGTACTTC.